A single sample is the source of the 18 T cell receptor beta chains below, sequenced in a study of cytomegalovirus exposure and HLA in healthy donors. Primers: 60 Vbeta forward and 13 Jbeta reverse. Sequenced by immunoSEQ multiplex PCR; TCRdb stores in-frame clones only, minus some. The repertoire holds some 150,000 clones, with 79% as singletons. The source material was PBMCs. These TCRs come from a human donor in good health.

This chain connects TRBV5-6 to TRBJ1-1, with TRBD1 as a possible D gene (5 bases). Germline CDR1 is SGHDT and CDR2 is YYEEEE. Trimming stripped 1 base from V and 0 bases from J, with 13 bases between. The CDR3 sequence is 16 residues long. The CDR3, as DNA: TGTGCCAGCAGCTTGAGGGGAGGGCGTGTGAACACTGAAGCTTTCTTT. Translating it yields CASSLRGGRVNTEAFF. The full variable domain, its missing parts supplied by reference TRBV5-6 and TRBJ1-1, is DAGVTQSPTHLIKTRGQQVTLRCSPKSGHDTVSWYQQALGQGPQFIFQYYEEEERQRGNFPDRFSGHQFPNYSSELNVNALLLGDSALYLCASSLRGGRVNTEAFFGQGTRLTVV.

V gene TRBV5-6 combines with J gene TRBJ2-3; 11 bases are a match to TRBD2. The CDR3 has 18 residues. Trimming at V came to 4 bases and at J to 2 bases, leaving 12 bases not matched to a gene. Germline lookup yields CDR1 SGHDT and CDR2 YYEEEE. DNA of the CDR3: TGTGCCAGCAGCGGGACCCATTTAGCGGGAGGGATCACAGATACGCAGTATTTT. It is translated as CASSGTHLAGGITDTQYF.

V is TRBV7-6 and J is TRBJ2-5, with 14 bases identical to TRBD2. The V and J ends lost 5 bases and 5 bases, in that order; junction bases with no gene match: 7. The CDR3 totals 16 residues. CDR1 is SGHVS and CDR2 is FNYEAQ in the germline V gene. This CDR3 reads CASSQKTSGRVETQYF. Written as DNA, the CDR3 is TGTGCCAGCAGCCAAAAGACTAGCGGGAGGGTGGAGACCCAGTACTTC.

The V call is TRBV18, the J call TRBJ1-2; TRBD1 matches at 9 bases. CDR1 is KGHSH and CDR2 is LQKENI in the germline V gene. V was clipped by 3 bases and J by 7 bases; unmatched bases: 9. This CDR3 spans 15 amino acids. DNA of the CDR3: TGTGCCAGCTCACCCTCCGGGACAGGGATTGGTGGCTACACCTTC. This translates into CASSPSGTGIGGYTF.

This clone was counted between two and nine times. This rearrangement joins TRBV5-6 to TRBJ1-1, with D maybe TRBD1 (6 bases). The length of the CDR3 is 13 residues. Germline assignment: CDR1 SGHDT and CDR2 YYEEEE. Trimming cost V 5 bases and J 2 bases, with 10 bases left between them. The CDR3 region is CASRSTGNTEAFF. Here the CDR3 DNA reads TGTGCCAGCAGGTCGACAGGCAACACTGAAGCTTTCTTT.

The chain recombines TRBV5-1 with TRBJ2-6, with a weak D call TRBD1 (5 bases). CDR1 SGHRS and CDR2 YFSETQ come from the germline V gene. V was pared by 0 bases and J by 0 bases, with 7 bases between. The CDR3 contains 16 residues. The DNA for the CDR3 is TGCGCCAGCAGCTTGGGACAGAGCTCTGGGGCCAACGTCCTGACTTTC. Translated: CASSLGQSSGANVLTF.

The chain links TRBV14 to TRBJ2-3, with 7 nucleotides matching TRBD2. V lost 3 bases, J lost 5 bases, and 8 bases stayed unmatched. Germline CDR1 and CDR2: SGHDN and FVKESK. CDR3 length equals 15 residues. The CDR3 protein is CASSQLGGVGDTQYF. Here the CDR3 DNA reads TGTGCCAGCAGCCAGCTGGGGGGGGTGGGAGATACGCAGTATTTT.

The rearrangement links TRBV6-6 to TRBJ2-7, with TRBD1 matching 8 bases. This CDR3 contains 15 residues. Looked up from germline, CDR1 is MNHNY and CDR2 is SVGAGI (reference sequence). V dropped 2 bases and J dropped 5; count of bases not matched to a gene: 8. The CDR3 coding sequence is TGTGCCAGCAGTTACGGGCAGGGGGCGCGCAACGAGCAGTACTTC. Its protein product is CASSYGQGARNEQYF.

The genes are TRBV7-9 and TRBJ2-5; D ambiguous. Germline CDR1 and CDR2: SEHNR and FQNEAQ (reference sequence). There are 13 residues in the CDR3. Deletions cut 2 bases from V and 4 bases from J, with 8 bases between. This chain's CDR3 is CASSLNFGETQYF. In DNA, the CDR3 is TGTGCCAGCAGCTTAAATTTCGGAGAGACCCAGTACTTC.

The table lists this clone with a few counts. V gene TRBV4-1 combines with J gene TRBJ2-7, with 9 positions matching TRBD2. Germline V gene data show CDR1 as MGHRA and CDR2 as YSYEKL. The CDR3 loop spans 14 amino acids. The V and J ends lost 2 bases and 5 bases, in that order; junction bases with no gene match: 4. The CDR3 is CASSQLAGTNEQYF. CDR3 DNA sequence: TGCGCCAGCAGCCAACTAGCGGGAACCAACGAGCAGTACTTC.

The chain recombines TRBV5-4 with TRBJ1-1; D possibly corresponds to TRBD1 (6 bases). The CDR3 extends over 16 amino acids. Per the germline V gene, CDR1 is SGHNT and CDR2 is YYREEE (reference sequence). V was clipped by 0 bases and J by 9 bases, with 21 bases between them. The CDR3 loop is CASSLAKGVHLGKAFF. As DNA, the CDR3 is TGTGCCAGCAGCTTGGCCAAGGGGGTCCACTTAGGGAAAGCTTTCTTT.

This chain uses TRBV10-2 with TRBJ2-1; possibly TRBD1 for D (6 bases). Trimming took 6 bases from V and 0 from J, leaving 15 bases between them. CDR1 WSHSY and CDR2 SAAADI come from the germline V gene. The CDR3 has 16 residues. CDR3 loop: CASRDGQTSSYNEQFF. For the CDR3, the DNA is TGCGCCAGCAGGGATGGACAGACGAGCTCCTACAATGAGCAGTTCTTC.

The chain couples TRBV7-9 to TRBJ1-5; TRBD1 matches at 7 bases. Looked up from germline, CDR1 is SEHNR and CDR2 is FQNEAQ (reference sequence). V was pared by 5 bases and J by 4 bases, with 2 bases of the junction left unmatched. This CDR3 is built from 13 residues. CDR3 loop: CASSPTGNQPQHF. CDR3 nucleotides: TGTGCCAGCAGCCCGACAGGGAATCAGCCCCAGCATTTT. Looking up the rest from reference TRBV7-9 and TRBJ1-5 gives the full variable domain: DTGVSQNPRHKITKRGQNVTFRCDPISEHNRLYWYRQTLGQGPEFLTYFQNEAQLEKSRLLSDRFSAERPKGSFSTLEIQRTEQGDSAMYLCASSPTGNQPQHFGDGTRLSIL.

The gene calls are TRBV6-6 and TRBJ2-6; the D gene is possibly TRBD1 (6 bases). V was clipped by 6 bases and J by 2 bases, with 14 bases between them. The CDR3 runs to 16 residues. The germline V gene has CDR1 MNHNY and CDR2 SVGAGI (reference sequence). For the CDR3, the DNA is TGTGCCAGCAGAACACAGGGTACCGCTGGGGCCAACGTCCTGACTTTC. Translated, it gives CASRTQGTAGANVLTF.

The chain joins TRBV30 to TRBJ1-2; the match to TRBD1 covers 7 bases. J was trimmed by 8 bases and V by 1 base; bases with no gene match: 7. The CDR3 totals 13 residues. The V gene's germline CDR1 is GTSNPN and CDR2 SVGIG (reference sequence). The CDR3 spells CAWSGRGRGGYTF. For the CDR3, the DNA is TGTGCCTGGAGTGGGAGGGGGCGCGGAGGCTACACCTTC.

V and J are TRBV2 and TRBJ2-1; possibly TRBD2 for D (5 bases). The germline CDR1 and CDR2 sequences are SNHLY and FYNNEI. V was clipped by 6 bases and J by 4 bases, with 16 bases between them. The CDR3 covers 15 residues. CDR3 nucleotide sequence: TGTGCCAGCAGCCCCCGGACTCAGCAATACAATGAGCAGTTCTTC. Protein: CASSPRTQQYNEQFF.

The V and J genes are TRBV6-1 and TRBJ1-3; D unresolved. Trimming took off 7 bases at V and 0 bases at J, with 10 bases between the two ends. From germline, CDR1 is MNHNS and CDR2 SASEGT. The CDR3 length is 14 residues. The CDR3 bases are TGTGCCAGCACGCGGGCAGACTCTGGAAACACCATATATTTT. Translating gives CASTRADSGNTIYF.

The chain combines TRBV5-4 with TRBJ2-6, with 7 bases lining up with TRBD1. Germline values: CDR1 SGHNT, CDR2 YYREEE (reference sequence). The CDR3 is 19 amino acids. After removal of 2 bases from V and 0 bases from J, the junction contained 11 bases not matched to a gene. CDR3 sequence reads: CASSFMPGRGFSGANVLTF. Here the CDR3 DNA reads TGTGCCAGCAGCTTTATGCCGGGCAGGGGGTTCTCTGGGGCCAACGTCCTGACTTTC.